The 9 T cell receptor beta chains reported below all come from one sample, sequenced in a study of cytomegalovirus exposure and HLA in healthy donors. Sequenced by immunoSEQ multiplex PCR; TCRdb stores in-frame clones only, minus some. The sample lists 60,000 or so clones, 85% to 95% seen once, with approximately 2.5% in the top ten. The source material was PBMCs. These receptors all stem from a man aged 18 to 35 in good health and CMV-seronegative.

V gene TRBV6-5 combines with J gene TRBJ2-3; 10 nucleotides line up with TRBD2. This CDR3 spans 16 amino acids. Trimming took 0 bases from V and 4 from J; bases not matched to a gene: 4. Germline CDR1 MNHEY, CDR2 SVGAGI. In DNA, the CDR3 is TGTGCCAGCAGTTACTCCTTAGCGGGAGGATCAGATACGCAGTATTTT. Amino acids: CASSYSLAGGSDTQYF.

The chain joins TRBV5-1 to TRBJ2-7, with 9 bases identical to TRBD2. Germline V CDR1 and CDR2: SGHRS, YFSETQ. The CDR3 is 16 amino acids. With 7 bases clipped from V and 6 bases from J, the junction kept 17 bases outside the gene matches. The CDR3 region has the DNA TGCGCCAGCCGCATGGTTTCGACTAGCGGACCCTCCGAGCAGTACTTC. This codes for CASRMVSTSGPSEQYF.

In DNA form, the CDR3 reads TGCGCCAGCAGCTTGTTCGACAGCACTGAAGCTTTCTTT. Translating gives CASSLFDSTEAFF. The chain employs TRBV5-1 and TRBJ1-1, with TRBD1 as a possible D gene (5 bases). V lost 1 base to trimming and J lost 4 bases, with 8 bases between them. This CDR3 comprises 13 residues. Germline CDR1 and CDR2: SGHRS and YFSETQ.

The chain recombines TRBV7-9 with TRBJ1-1; 7 bases agree with TRBD1. The CDR3 has 15 residues. J gave up 6 bases and V 4 bases, and 11 bases lay outside the gene matches. CDR1 is SEHNR, CDR2 FQNEAQ, per germline (reference sequence). CDR3 in DNA: TGTGCCAGCAGCTGGCCGACAGGGACCGGGGCTGAAGCTTTCTTT. This sequence encodes CASSWPTGTGAEAFF.

CDR3 loop: CASSQYRTGGDTQYF. Here the CDR3 DNA reads TGTGCCAGCAGCCAATACAGGACAGGGGGCGATACGCAGTATTTT. The genes are TRBV7-6 and TRBJ2-3, with 11 bases aligning to TRBD1. CDR3 length equals 15 residues. Germline CDR1 SGHVS, CDR2 FNYEAQ. Trimming cost V 5 bases and J 6 bases; bases outside gene matches: 7.

The CDR3 bases are TGCAGCGTTGAAGATCAGGAGGGTGGAAACACCATATATTTT. This encodes CSVEDQEGGNTIYF. V gene TRBV29-1 combines with J gene TRBJ1-3; no clear D. V was clipped by 0 bases and J by 3 bases, with 9 bases between them. Per the germline V gene, CDR1 is SQVTM and CDR2 is ANQGSEA. CDR3 size: 14 residues. Full variable domain (remainder filled in from reference TRBV29-1 and TRBJ1-3): SAVISQKPSRDICQRGTSLTIQCQVDSQVTMMFWYRQQPGQSLTLIATANQGSEATYESGFVIDKFPISRPNLTFSTLTVSNMSPEDSSIYLCSVEDQEGGNTIYFGEGSWLTVV.

The V and J genes are TRBV7-6 and TRBJ2-1; D is undetermined. Trimming stripped 5 bases from V and 7 bases from J, with 6 bases between. CDR3 length: 11 residues. Germline lookup yields CDR1 SGHVS and CDR2 FNYEAQ. The CDR3, as DNA: TGTGCCAGCAGCCCCGGGAATGAGCAGTTCTTC. It translates to CASSPGNEQFF. Based on the CDR3 plus reference TRBV7-6 and TRBJ2-1, the full variable domain is GAGVSQSPRYKVTKRGQDVALRCDPISGHVSLYWYRQALGQGPEFLTYFNYEAQQDKSGLPNDRFSAERPEGSISTLTIQRTEQRDSAMYRCASSPGNEQFFGPGTRLTVL.

The chain recombines TRBV7-9 with TRBJ1-4; 10 nucleotides align to TRBD1. J lost 2 bases, V lost 4 bases, and 1 base had no gene match. Germline CDR1 SEHNR, CDR2 FQNEAQ (reference sequence). This CDR3 comprises 15 residues. CDR3 protein: CASSSGQGTNEKLFF. DNA for the CDR3: TGTGCCAGCAGCTCGGGACAGGGGACTAATGAAAAACTGTTTTTT.

The rearrangement uses TRBV7-8 and TRBJ1-5; 7 bases align to TRBD1. The length of the CDR3 is 16 residues. The trim removed 5 bases at V and 2 bases at J, leaving 9 bases unmatched. The germline V gene encodes CDR1 SGHVS and CDR2 FQNEAQ. The CDR3 reads CASSAPGGGGNQPQHF. CDR3 nucleotides: TGTGCCAGCAGCGCCCCGGGAGGGGGCGGCAATCAGCCCCAGCATTTT. The variable domain in full, with the rest retrieved from reference TRBV7-8 and TRBJ1-5, is GAGVSQSPRYKVAKRGQDVALRCDPISGHVSLFWYQQALGQGPEFLTYFQNEAQLDKSGLPSDRFFAERPEGSVSTLKIQRTQQEDSAVYLCASSAPGGGGNQPQHFGDGTRLSIL.